Each of the 16 T cell receptor beta chains below was sequenced from the same sample in a study of spatial heterogeneity in lung cancer. Time point specified: blood at routine non-recurrence follow-up after resection. In each case, whole RNA from tumor, nontumor lung or frozen PBMC was sequenced unsorted. TCRdb re-analysed the 5' RACE reads in MiXCR, keeping a single row per CDR3 protein. The data show about 50,000 distinct CDR3 sequences, around 7.7% seen once. The source was PBMCs, collected at follow-up. All receptors derive from a female donor with early-stage non-small cell lung cancer.

This clonotype has at least ten counts. This rearrangement joins TRBV5-6 to TRBJ2-1; a weak D match, TRBD1 (6 bases). In germline, CDR1 is SGHDT, CDR2 YYEEEE. This CDR3 is 15 amino acids long. V dropped 0 bases and J dropped 0 bases, with 7 bases sitting between them. The CDR3 protein is CASSLGGLSYNEQFF. Here the CDR3 DNA reads TGTGCCAGCAGCTTGGGGGGGCTCTCCTACAATGAGCAGTTCTTC.

This chain connects TRBV6-6 to TRBJ2-3; 11 positions match TRBD1. After removal of 2 bases from V and 3 bases from J, the junction contained 4 bases not matched to a gene. The CDR3 contains 16 residues. Germline V CDR1 and CDR2: MNHNY, SVGAGI (reference sequence). The CDR3 coding sequence is TGTGCCAGCAGTTACCTCGGGACAGGGGGGACAGATACGCAGTATTTT. Its protein product is CASSYLGTGGTDTQYF.

This clonotype showed up many times. The genes are TRBV5-1 and TRBJ2-1; possibly TRBD2 for D (6 bases). V lost 0 bases and J 3 bases, leaving 13 bases between the germline ends. Germline lookup yields CDR1 SGHRS and CDR2 YFSETQ. CDR3 length equals 16 residues. In DNA, the CDR3 is TGCGCCAGCAGCTTGGATTTGGCGGGGAGCTACAATGAGCAGTTCTTC. This codes for CASSLDLAGSYNEQFF.

CDR3 region: CASRTHEKLFF. CDR3 DNA sequence: TGTGCCAGCAGGACCCATGAAAAACTGTTTTTT. The J gene is TRBJ1-4, the V gene TRBV7-9; no definite D call. Germline V gives CDR1 SEHNR, CDR2 FQNEAQ (reference sequence). The CDR3 is 11 amino acids. V was trimmed by 6 bases and J by 6 bases, leaving 5 bases between them.

The sample holds many counts of this clonotype. This chain uses TRBV19 with TRBJ1-1; TRBD1 aligns across 8 bases. Germline V lookup: CDR1 LNHDA, CDR2 SQIVND (reference sequence). Trimming cost V 5 bases and J 9 bases; bases outside gene matches: 5. The CDR3 has 12 residues. The CDR3 loop reads CASSDRQGKAFF. In DNA, the CDR3 is TGTGCCAGTAGTGACCGACAGGGGAAAGCTTTCTTT.

Ten or more counts support this clonotype. V gene TRBV6-2 or TRBV6-3 combines with J gene TRBJ1-5; D uncertain. The CDR3 has 12 amino acids. With 6 bases removed from V and 4 bases from J, the gap between germline ends came to 7 bases. Germline CDR1 MNHEY, CDR2 SVGEGT. The CDR3 here is CASRQRNQPQHF. The CDR3 coding sequence is TGTGCCAGCAGACAGAGAAATCAGCCCCAGCATTTT.

At least ten counts were recorded for this clonotype. This chain links TRBV6-5 with TRBJ1-6; D perhaps matches TRBD1 (5 bases). Trimming removed 6 bases at V and 7 bases at J, with 22 bases between. CDR1 and CDR2 (germline): MNHEY, SVGAGI. This CDR3 is 17 amino acids long. DNA of the CDR3: TGTGCCAGCAGCCTCATACAGGCGAAGTTGAGGAATTCACCCCTCCACTTT. It yields the protein CASSLIQAKLRNSPLHF.

The chain combines TRBV11-2 with TRBJ2-3, with TRBD1 matching 7 bases. The CDR3 sequence is 16 residues long. CDR1 and CDR2 (germline): SGHAT, FQNNGV. V gave up 2 bases and J gave up 2 bases; unmatched junction bases: 7. CDR3 sequence reads: CASSLMGGTDTDTQYF. The CDR3 nucleotides read TGTGCCAGCAGCTTAATGGGTGGGACAGACACAGATACGCAGTATTTT.

The table lists this clonotype with many counts. V gene TRBV28 combines with J gene TRBJ1-6, with 9 nucleotides matching TRBD1. This CDR3 region has 16 residues. Germline V gives CDR1 MDHEN, CDR2 SYDVKM. Trimming cost V 4 bases and J 7 bases; bases outside gene matches: 8. As DNA, the CDR3 is TGTGCCAGCAGTTCGGGACAGGGCGGAGGAAATTCACCCCTCCACTTT. It encodes CASSSGQGGGNSPLHF.

This clonotype was found a few times. A clone one base away is much larger, so this may be a read error. The chain recombines TRBV7-9 with TRBJ2-3; no firm D call. There are 15 residues in the CDR3. Germline-derived CDR1 and CDR2 are SEHNR and FQNEAQ (reference sequence). The CDR3 loop reads CVSSADTLGTDTQYF. CDR3 bases: TGTGTCAGCAGCGCCGACACCCTCGGCACAGATACGCAGTATTTT. Combining the CDR3 with reference TRBV7-9 and TRBJ2-3 gives the whole variable domain DTGVSQNPRHKITKRGQNVTFRCDPISEHNRLYWYRQTLGQGPEFLTYFQNEAQLEKSRLLSDRFSAERPKGSFSTLEIQRTEQGDSAMYLCVSSADTLGTDTQYFGPGTRLTVL.

V usage is TRBV20-1 and J usage is TRBJ2-1; D may be TRBD2 (6 bases). CDR1 is DFQATT, CDR2 SNEGSKA, per germline (reference sequence). Trimming left V 6 bases short and J 3 bases short, with 15 bases between. CDR3 length: 14 amino acids. The chain's CDR3 is CSASLGGGYNEQFF. The CDR3 bases are TGCAGTGCGAGTCTGGGGGGTGGCTACAATGAGCAGTTCTTC.

This clonotype was counted a few times. CDR3 in amino acids: CSVSGTAGTNSPLHF. The CDR3 nucleotides are TGCAGCGTCTCCGGGACAGCGGGAACGAATTCACCCCTCCACTTT. V is TRBV29-1 and J is TRBJ1-6; 7 bases match TRBD1. V trimming: 6 bases; J trimming: 7 bases; junction bases outside the gene matches: 12. CDR3 length equals 15 residues. The germline gives CDR1 SQVTM, CDR2 ANQGSEA.

This clonotype was seen at least ten times. The V gene is TRBV20-1, the J gene TRBJ2-3, with a possible D match to TRBD2 (5 bases). The V gene lost 3 bases and the J gene lost 2 bases, with 15 bases spanning the gap. CDR1 DFQATT and CDR2 SNEGSKA come from the germline V gene (reference sequence). CDR3 length equals 15 residues. The CDR3 DNA follows: TGCAGTGCTAGTGTCCGGGGTCGGTACACAGATACGCAGTATTTT. Translated, it gives CSASVRGRYTDTQYF.

This clonotype was seen repeatedly, ten times or more. This chain joins TRBV3-1 and TRBJ2-1; 11 bases line up with TRBD2. V was clipped by 4 bases and J by 7 bases; unmatched bases: 6. Germline CDR1 LGHDT, CDR2 YNNKEL (reference sequence). The length of the CDR3 is 15 residues. DNA for the CDR3: TGTGCCAGCAGCCCTTCTAGCGGGGGGTGGAATGAGCAGTTCTTC. This gives the protein CASSPSSGGWNEQFF.

This clonotype appeared a few times. The chain links TRBV20-1 to TRBJ2-5; 8 bases line up with TRBD2. The CDR3 covers 13 residues. J gave up 3 bases and V 5 bases, and 5 bases lay outside the gene matches. The V gene's germline CDR1 is DFQATT and CDR2 SNEGSKA (reference sequence). This CDR3 reads CSAPAGDKETQYF. CDR3 nucleotides: TGCAGTGCTCCAGCGGGAGATAAAGAGACCCAGTACTTC.

This clonotype was seen a handful of times. V usage is TRBV18 and J usage is TRBJ2-1, with 7 bases that match TRBD1. The V gene's germline CDR1 is KGHSH and CDR2 LQKENI. Trimming took 5 bases from V and 4 from J; bases not matched to a gene: 2. The CDR3 sequence is 13 residues long. The CDR3 spells CASSRGQYNEQFF. The CDR3 nucleotides read TGTGCCAGCTCAAGGGGACAGTACAATGAGCAGTTCTTC.